A single sample gave rise to the 19 T cell receptor beta chains below, sequenced in a study of OX40 agonist ivuxolimab in advanced cancers. Sequenced by immunoSEQ multiplex PCR; TCRdb stores in-frame clones only, minus some. The data hold tens of thousands of clones, with roughly four fifths observed a single time. The sample consisted of CD4+ or CD8+ T cells sorted from blood, taken in a trial of the OX40 agonist ivuxolimab. The receptors were gathered from an adult with an advanced solid tumor such as melanoma, head and neck, liver or kidney cancer.

This clone has a single count. This chain uses TRBV29-1 with TRBJ1-1, with a tentative D call TRBD1 (6 bases). The CDR3 runs to 13 residues. Between the trimmed V and J ends, which lost 6 bases and 1 base, there was a span of 12 bases. Germline CDR1 is SQVTM and CDR2 is ANQGSEA. The DNA for the CDR3 is TGCAGCGTCATCCAGGGGACGAACACTGAAGCTTTCTTT. Amino acid sequence: CSVIQGTNTEAFF.

This clone occurred once. The chain recombines TRBV5-5 with TRBJ2-1, with D uncertain. The V end lost 0 bases, the J end lost 7 bases, and 5 bases lay between the germline ends. This CDR3 is built from 12 residues. Germline loops: CDR1 SGHKS, CDR2 YYEKEE (reference sequence). The CDR3 bases are TGTGCCAGCAGCTTGGTCTGGAATGAGCAGTTCTTC. Translation: CASSLVWNEQFF.

The chain employs TRBV6-5 and TRBJ2-4; possible D gene TRBD1, 6 bases. V gave up 6 bases and J gave up 0 bases, with 12 bases separating them. Germline V gene sequence: CDR1 MNHEY, CDR2 SVGAGI. This CDR3 has 15 residues. The CDR3 DNA reads as TGTGCCAGCAGGCCAGGGGACCTAGCCAAAAACATTCAGTACTTC. Amino acids: CASRPGDLAKNIQYF.

The chain has TRBV4-1 and TRBJ2-2; D perhaps matches TRBD2 (5 bases). CDR3 size: 16 residues. Germline lookup yields CDR1 MGHRA and CDR2 YSYEKL. V gave up 1 base and J gave up 4 bases, with 13 bases separating them. CDR3 bases: TGCGCCAGCAGCCAAGTAGACCTAGCCGGCACCGGGGAGCTGTTTTTT. Its translation: CASSQVDLAGTGELFF.

The V gene is TRBV5-1, the J gene TRBJ2-5; D gene ambiguous. The V gene lost 5 bases and the J gene lost 5 bases, with 7 bases spanning the gap. Germline V gene lookup returns CDR1 SGHRS and CDR2 YFSETQ. The CDR3 covers 11 residues. CDR3 loop: CASRRMETQYF. CDR3 nucleotide sequence: TGCGCCAGCAGACGAATGGAGACCCAGTACTTC.

The chain combines TRBV14 with TRBJ2-7, with a tentative D call TRBD2 (6 bases). The CDR3 sequence is 16 residues long. Germline CDR1 reads SGHDN; CDR2 reads FVKESK. Trimming took off 3 bases at V and 3 bases at J, with 18 bases between the two ends. Here the CDR3 reads CASSHLTGARIYEQYF. For the CDR3, the DNA is TGTGCCAGCAGCCACTTGACGGGAGCAAGGATCTACGAGCAGTACTTC. Drawing the rest from reference TRBV14 and TRBJ2-7, the complete variable domain is EAGVTQFPSHSVIEKGQTVTLRCDPISGHDNLYWYRRVMGKEIKFLLHFVKESKQDESGMPNNRFLAERTGGTYSTLKVQPAELEDSGVYFCASSHLTGARIYEQYFGPGTRLTVT.

This chain links TRBV15 with TRBJ2-7; D unresolved. The CDR3 consists of 16 residues. From germline, CDR1 is LNHNV and CDR2 YYDKDF (reference sequence). Trimming removed 5 bases from V and 2 bases from J, with 19 bases in between. CDR3 DNA sequence: TGTGCCACCAGCTCGCCATCCGAAGATCTCCCCTACGAGCAGTACTTC. Its translation: CATSSPSEDLPYEQYF. The full variable domain, completed using reference TRBV15 and TRBJ2-7, is DAMVIQNPRYQVTQFGKPVTLSCSQTLNHNVMYWYQQKSSQAPKLLFHYYDKDFNNEADTPDNFQSRRPNTSFCFLDIRSPGLGDTAMYLCATSSPSEDLPYEQYFGPGTRLTVT.

This clone was observed once. The genes are TRBV7-6 and TRBJ1-1; 8 bases fit TRBD1. Germline V lookup: CDR1 SGHVS, CDR2 FNYEAQ. The CDR3 length is 13 residues. The junction had 11 bases not matched to a gene; V was cut back by 5 bases and J by 12 bases. The CDR3 DNA reads TGTGCCAGCAGCCCAGGGGGCCAGCGAACGACTTTCTTT. Encoded protein: CASSPGGQRTTFF.

This clone was seen only a few times. The chain joins TRBV7-2 to TRBJ1-6; no firm D call. Per germline, CDR1 SGHTA and CDR2 FQGNSA. Trimming took off 5 bases at V and 7 bases at J, with 15 bases between the two ends. The CDR3 sequence is 15 residues long. The CDR3 sequence is CASSPLPRGNSPLHF. DNA for the CDR3: TGTGCCAGCAGCCCACTGCCCCGAGGAAATTCACCCCTCCACTTT.

V usage is TRBV5-1 and J usage is TRBJ2-2; tentative D call: TRBD2 (6 bases). Germline loops: CDR1 SGHRS, CDR2 YFSETQ. This CDR3 contains 16 residues. V lost 4 bases to trimming and J lost 4 bases, with 17 bases between them. The CDR3 DNA sequence: TGCGCCAGCAGCCCCGACTCCAGGAGGGTCACCGGGGAGCTGTTTTTT. It codes for CASSPDSRRVTGELFF.

V is TRBV5-1 and J is TRBJ2-2; D tentatively reads TRBD1 or TRBD2 (5 bases each). CDR3 size: 16 residues. The ends were cut back, 4 bases at V and 6 bases at J, with 19 bases in the middle. CDR1 and CDR2 (germline): SGHRS, YFSETQ. The CDR3 region is CASSVDGGRGSGELFF. The CDR3 DNA follows: TGCGCCAGCAGCGTGGATGGGGGAAGAGGCTCCGGGGAGCTGTTTTTT.

V and J are TRBV20-1 and TRBJ2-5; maybe TRBD2 (5 bases). This CDR3 contains 11 residues. Between the trimmed V and J ends, which lost 8 bases and 4 bases, there was a span of 11 bases. The germline V gene encodes CDR1 DFQATT and CDR2 SNEGSKA (reference sequence). The CDR3 DNA is TGCAGTCTCCACGGGATAGAGACCCAGTACTTC. Translation: CSLHGIETQYF.

The CDR3 region has the DNA TGCAGCGTTGAAGATCAACACAGGGGTTACTATGGCTACACCTTC. Translating gives CSVEDQHRGYYGYTF. The genes are TRBV29-1 and TRBJ1-2, with 7 bases fitting TRBD1. The V gene's germline CDR1 is SQVTM and CDR2 ANQGSEA. V trimming: 0 bases; J trimming: 3 bases; junction bases outside the gene matches: 7. This CDR3 is built from 15 residues.

This chain links TRBV7-2 with TRBJ2-1, with 7 bases fitting TRBD2. Looked up from germline, CDR1 is SGHTA and CDR2 is FQGNSA. V was pared by 5 bases and J by 1 base, with 8 bases of the junction left unmatched. The length of the CDR3 is 16 residues. This chain's CDR3 is CASSPRGSGSYNEQFF. CDR3 nucleotides: TGTGCCAGCAGCCCGAGAGGTAGCGGGTCCTACAATGAGCAGTTCTTC. Using reference TRBV7-2 and TRBJ2-1 for the parts outside the CDR3, the full variable domain is GAGVSQSPSNKVTEKGKDVELRCDPISGHTALYWYRQSLGQGLEFLIYFQGNSAPDKSGLPSDRFSAERTGGSVSTLTIQRTQQEDSAVYLCASSPRGSGSYNEQFFGPGTRLTVL.

The sample holds one count of this clone. This chain connects TRBV7-2 to TRBJ2-7; TRBD2 aligns across 11 bases. The V segment lost 5 bases and the J segment 0 bases; nucleotides outside the gene matches: 3. Germline-derived CDR1 and CDR2 are SGHTA and FQGNSA. This CDR3 region has 15 residues. In DNA form, the CDR3 reads TGTGCCAGCAGCGATAGCGGGGGGGCCTCCTACGAGCAGTACTTC. This sequence encodes CASSDSGGASYEQYF.

This clone was recorded once. The rearrangement links TRBV6-1 to TRBJ2-1; D is possibly TRBD2 (6 bases). From germline, CDR1 is MNHNS and CDR2 SASEGT. V was shortened by 5 bases and J by 10 bases, with 15 bases between the two germline ends. This CDR3 comprises 13 residues. This CDR3 reads CASSPTRGIEQFF. DNA of the CDR3: TGTGCCAGCAGTCCGACACGCGGGATCGAGCAGTTCTTC.

The chain carries TRBV5-1 and TRBJ2-7; either TRBD1 or TRBD2 may fit D (5 bases each). The CDR3 totals 15 residues. Germline loops: CDR1 SGHRS, CDR2 YFSETQ. The V gene lost 3 bases and the J gene lost 3 bases, with 16 bases spanning the gap. CDR3 sequence (DNA): TGCGCCAGCAGCTCTGACGGGGACCGCAACTACGAGCAGTACTTC. Translated: CASSSDGDRNYEQYF.

The chain links TRBV19 to TRBJ2-3; D possibly corresponds to TRBD2 (6 bases). V lost 4 bases, J lost 2 bases, and 19 bases lay in between. The CDR3 length is 17 residues. CDR1 is LNHDA, CDR2 SQIVND, per germline (reference sequence). CDR3 sequence (DNA): TGTGCCAGTAGTACGCCCCCTGGGCGGGGCCTCACAGATACGCAGTATTTT. Protein: CASSTPPGRGLTDTQYF. Looking up the rest from reference TRBV19 and TRBJ2-3 gives the full variable domain: DGGITQSPKYLFRKEGQNVTLSCEQNLNHDAMYWYRQDPGQGLRLIYYSQIVNDFQKGDIAEGYSVSREKKESFPLTVTSAQKNPTAFYLCASSTPPGRGLTDTQYFGPGTRLTVL.

The chain has TRBV13 and TRBJ1-2, with 8 bases aligning to TRBD1. The V gene's germline CDR1 is PRHDT and CDR2 FYEKMQ (reference sequence). The CDR3 sequence is 15 residues long. V shed 0 bases and J 3 bases; nucleotides not matched to a gene: 3. The CDR3 DNA follows: TGTGCCAGCAGCTTAGGCCAGGGACAGGACTATGGCTACACCTTC. Translation: CASSLGQGQDYGYTF.